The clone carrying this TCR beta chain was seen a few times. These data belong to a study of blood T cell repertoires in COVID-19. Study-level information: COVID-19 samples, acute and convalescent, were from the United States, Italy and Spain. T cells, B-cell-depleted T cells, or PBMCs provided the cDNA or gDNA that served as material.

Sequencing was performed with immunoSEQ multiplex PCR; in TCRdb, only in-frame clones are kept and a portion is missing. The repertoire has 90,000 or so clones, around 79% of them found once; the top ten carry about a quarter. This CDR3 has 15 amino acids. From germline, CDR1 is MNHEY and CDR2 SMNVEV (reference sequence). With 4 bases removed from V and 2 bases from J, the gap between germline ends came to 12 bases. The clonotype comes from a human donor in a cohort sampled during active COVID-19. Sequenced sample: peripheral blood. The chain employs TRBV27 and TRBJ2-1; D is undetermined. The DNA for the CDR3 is TGTGCCAGCAGTTCTGTAGCCGCCCCCTACAATGAGCAGTTCTTC. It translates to CASSSVAAPYNEQFF.